This T cell receptor beta chain stems from a study of Ad26.COV2.S vaccination and SARS-CoV-2 variants. Study results and limitations: Greater spike-specific TCR breadth was seen in vaccine recipients than in placebo recipients.

TCRdb's table, derived via immunoSEQ multiplex PCR, lists solely in-frame clones and lacks some. The repertoire holds around 300,000 clones, with around 89% as singletons. Concerning this clone: Its cognate antigen is unknown.

Specified treatment: roughly 20 received Ad26.COV2.S at low or high dose, single or two shots; 5 received placebo; per-sample allocation not given. Samples were taken on day 63 after the first vaccine or placebo injection. V was cut by 5 bases and J by 2 bases, with 4 bases left in between. The CDR3 has 11 residues. Germline V gives CDR1 DFQATT, CDR2 SNEGSKA (reference sequence). The TCR comes from a person aged 18-60 years who received the Ad26.COV2.S COVID-19 vaccine or a placebo. This chain uses TRBV20-1 with TRBJ2-1; D not certain. This specimen consisted of peripheral blood, obtained in a trial of Ad26.COV2.S vaccine versus placebo. The CDR3 spells CSAAAYNEQFF. The CDR3, as DNA: TGCAGTGCTGCCGCCTACAATGAGCAGTTCTTC.